A selection of T cell receptor beta chains follows, all from one sample in a study of neoadjuvant nivolumab and ipilimumab in lung cancer. Measured with immunoSEQ multiplex PCR; TCRdb has only the in-frame clones, and not every one. The sample has tens of thousands of clones; roughly 89% are singletons. The input for sequencing was peripheral blood, taken before neoadjuvant nivolumab, alone or with ipilimumab. The receptors come from an adult with non-small cell lung cancer. Each CDR3 is given without its conserved first and last residue.

V gene: TRBV9
J gene: TRBJ2-1
CDR3 length: 14
CDR3 protein: ASTPGDRLIYNEQF

V gene: TRBV7-3
J gene: TRBJ2-4
CDR3 length: 11
CDR3 protein: ASSLGAENIQY

V gene: TRBV9
J gene: TRBJ2-3
CDR3 length: 11
CDR3 protein: ASSERPTDTQY

V gene: TRBV6-5
J gene: TRBJ2-3
CDR3 length: 14
CDR3 protein: ASSYTSGTLTDTQY

V gene: TRBV4-1
J gene: TRBJ2-7
CDR3 length: 14
CDR3 protein: ASSQERQGALYEQY

V gene: TRBV19
J gene: TRBJ1-4
CDR3 length: 16
CDR3 protein: ASSIDLVEGATNEKLF

V gene: TRBV4-1
J gene: TRBJ2-2
CDR3 length: 12
CDR3 protein: ASSQTTSIGELF

V gene: TRBV6-6
J gene: TRBJ2-7
CDR3 length: 13
CDR3 protein: ASSYPLEGRNEQY

V gene: TRBV7-9
J gene: TRBJ2-7
CDR3 length: 13
CDR3 protein: ASSFSGTGAYEQY

V gene: TRBV5-1
J gene: TRBJ1-2
CDR3 length: 12
CDR3 protein: ASSPDGGFYGYT

V gene: TRBV11-2
J gene: TRBJ2-5
CDR3 length: 13
CDR3 protein: ASSSGLAVQETQY

V gene: TRBV5-5
J gene: TRBJ2-2
CDR3 length: 11
CDR3 protein: TSSLGNTGELF

V gene: TRBV25-1
J gene: TRBJ2-7
CDR3 length: 12
CDR3 protein: ASSIGPRTYEQY

V gene: TRBV9
J gene: TRBJ2-7
CDR3 length: 15
CDR3 protein: ASSSSKVGQGTHEQY

V gene: TRBV7-6
J gene: TRBJ2-2
CDR3 length: 14
CDR3 protein: ASSLEPGANTGELF

V gene: TRBV4-1
J gene: TRBJ2-3
CDR3 length: 13
CDR3 protein: ASSQGNSRTDTQY

V gene: TRBV5-1
J gene: TRBJ2-5
CDR3 length: 11
CDR3 protein: ASSRGQQETQY

V gene: TRBV19
J gene: TRBJ2-3
CDR3 length: 8
CDR3 protein: ATVGDTQY

V gene: TRBV30
J gene: TRBJ1-2
CDR3 length: 12
CDR3 protein: AWRPGRGSYGYT

V gene: TRBV19
J gene: TRBJ1-5
CDR3 length: 13
CDR3 protein: ASSPPGQGGQPQH

V gene: TRBV27
J gene: TRBJ2-5
CDR3 length: 11
CDR3 protein: ASAQGVMETQY

V gene: TRBV2
J gene: TRBJ2-1
CDR3 length: 9
CDR3 protein: ASSYNNEQF

V gene: TRBV18
J gene: TRBJ2-3
CDR3 length: 13
CDR3 protein: ASSPGGLAGVAQY

V gene: TRBV9
J gene: TRBJ2-1
CDR3 length: 13
CDR3 protein: ASSVDSGRGDEQF

V gene: TRBV30
J gene: TRBJ2-7
CDR3 length: 11
CDR3 protein: AWSITDRTEQY

V gene: TRBV27
J gene: TRBJ2-7
CDR3 length: 10
CDR3 protein: AAIGGGGEQY

V gene: TRBV5-6
J gene: TRBJ2-1
CDR3 length: 10
CDR3 protein: ASKRERDEQF

V gene: TRBV11-2
J gene: TRBJ2-2
CDR3 length: 13
CDR3 protein: ATYGVGGRIGELF

V gene: TRBV2
J gene: TRBJ2-1
CDR3 length: 13
CDR3 protein: ASSDWLADNNEQF

V gene: TRBV7-2
J gene: TRBJ2-7
CDR3 length: 14
CDR3 protein: ASSLLAGVRSGEQY

V gene: TRBV7-2
J gene: TRBJ2-7
CDR3 length: 13
CDR3 protein: ASSLQGYYSYEQY

V gene: TRBV30
J gene: TRBJ1-2
CDR3 length: 11
CDR3 protein: AWSVQGAGGYT

V gene: TRBV7-9
J gene: TRBJ2-1
CDR3 length: 12
CDR3 protein: ASSEAGKGNEQF

V gene: TRBV27
J gene: TRBJ1-2
CDR3 length: 12
CDR3 protein: ASKTGTGSDGYT

V gene: TRBV11-2
J gene: TRBJ2-2
CDR3 length: 14
CDR3 protein: ASSPWRNRNTGELF

V gene: TRBV5-1
J gene: TRBJ2-3
CDR3 length: 14
CDR3 protein: ASSPSGLEVTDTQY

V gene: TRBV9
J gene: TRBJ2-7
CDR3 length: 13
CDR3 protein: ASSVGGSVSYEQY

V gene: TRBV10-1
J gene: TRBJ2-1
CDR3 length: 16
CDR3 protein: ASTKTLREGQSYNEQF

V gene: TRBV18
J gene: TRBJ1-5
CDR3 length: 14
CDR3 protein: ASSPGGTILGQPQH

V gene: TRBV7-2
J gene: TRBJ2-7
CDR3 length: 14
CDR3 protein: ASSPRGDVASYEQY

V gene: TRBV6-4
J gene: TRBJ1-3
CDR3 length: 12
CDR3 protein: ASSVQGIGNTIY

V gene: TRBV10-3
J gene: TRBJ2-6
CDR3 length: 15
CDR3 protein: AISRDFLPSGANVLT